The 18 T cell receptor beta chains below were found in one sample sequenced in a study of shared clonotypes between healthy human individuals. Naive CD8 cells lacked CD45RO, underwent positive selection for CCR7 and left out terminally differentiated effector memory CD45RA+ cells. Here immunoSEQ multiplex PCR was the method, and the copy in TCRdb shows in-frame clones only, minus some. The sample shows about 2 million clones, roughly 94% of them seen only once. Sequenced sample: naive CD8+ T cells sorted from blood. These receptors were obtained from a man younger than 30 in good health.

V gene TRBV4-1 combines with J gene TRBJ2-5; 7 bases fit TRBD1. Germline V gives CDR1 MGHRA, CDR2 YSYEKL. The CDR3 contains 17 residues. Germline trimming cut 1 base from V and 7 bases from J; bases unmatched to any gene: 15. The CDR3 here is CASSQGAGTDQVLTQYF. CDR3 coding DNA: TGCGCCAGCAGCCAAGGGGCCGGGACAGACCAAGTCTTGACCCAGTACTTC.

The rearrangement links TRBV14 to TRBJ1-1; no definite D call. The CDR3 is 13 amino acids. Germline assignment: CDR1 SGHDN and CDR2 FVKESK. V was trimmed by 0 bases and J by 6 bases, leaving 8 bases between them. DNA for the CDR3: TGTGCCAGCAGCCAAGAGAGCGGTCCTGAAGCTTTCTTT. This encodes CASSQESGPEAFF.

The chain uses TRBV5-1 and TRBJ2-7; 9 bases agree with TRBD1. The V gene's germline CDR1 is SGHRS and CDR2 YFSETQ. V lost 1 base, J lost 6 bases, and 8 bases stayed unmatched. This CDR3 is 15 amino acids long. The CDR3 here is CASSLTGGLQTEQYF. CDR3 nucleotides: TGCGCCAGCAGCTTGACAGGGGGCCTTCAAACCGAGCAGTACTTC. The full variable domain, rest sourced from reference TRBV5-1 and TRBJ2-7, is KAGVTQTPRYLIKTRGQQVTLSCSPISGHRSVSWYQQTPGQGLQFLFEYFSETQRNKGNFPGRFSGRQFSNSRSEMNVSTLELGDSALYLCASSLTGGLQTEQYFGPGTRLTVT.

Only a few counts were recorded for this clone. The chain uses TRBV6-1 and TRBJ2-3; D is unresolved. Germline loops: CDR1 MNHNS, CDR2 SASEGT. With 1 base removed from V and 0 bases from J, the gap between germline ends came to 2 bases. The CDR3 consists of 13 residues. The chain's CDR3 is CASSEDSTDTQYF. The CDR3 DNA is TGTGCCAGCAGTGAAGACAGCACAGATACGCAGTATTTT.

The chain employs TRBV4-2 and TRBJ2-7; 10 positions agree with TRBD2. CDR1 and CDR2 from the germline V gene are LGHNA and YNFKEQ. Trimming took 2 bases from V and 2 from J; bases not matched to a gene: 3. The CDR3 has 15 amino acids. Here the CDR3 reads CASSQRSGGAYEQYF. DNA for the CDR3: TGTGCCAGCAGCCAACGAAGCGGGGGGGCCTACGAGCAGTACTTC.

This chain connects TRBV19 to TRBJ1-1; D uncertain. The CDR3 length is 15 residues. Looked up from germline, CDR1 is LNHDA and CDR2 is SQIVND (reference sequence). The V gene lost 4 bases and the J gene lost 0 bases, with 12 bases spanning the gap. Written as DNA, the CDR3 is TGTGCCAGTAGTAATGGTGCTTTAATGAACACTGAAGCTTTCTTT. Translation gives CASSNGALMNTEAFF.

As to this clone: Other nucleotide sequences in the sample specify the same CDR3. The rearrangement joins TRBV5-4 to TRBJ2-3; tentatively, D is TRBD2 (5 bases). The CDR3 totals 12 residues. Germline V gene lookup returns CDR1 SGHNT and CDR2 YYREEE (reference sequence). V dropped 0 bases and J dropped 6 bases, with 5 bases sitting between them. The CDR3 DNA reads TGTGCCAGCAGCTTGGCGGGGGATACGCAGTATTTT. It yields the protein CASSLAGDTQYF.

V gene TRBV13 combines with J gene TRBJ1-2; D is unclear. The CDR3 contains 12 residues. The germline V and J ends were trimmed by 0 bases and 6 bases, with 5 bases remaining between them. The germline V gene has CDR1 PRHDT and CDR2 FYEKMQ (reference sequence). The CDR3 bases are TGTGCCAGCAGCTTAGGGTTGGATGGCTACACCTTC. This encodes CASSLGLDGYTF.

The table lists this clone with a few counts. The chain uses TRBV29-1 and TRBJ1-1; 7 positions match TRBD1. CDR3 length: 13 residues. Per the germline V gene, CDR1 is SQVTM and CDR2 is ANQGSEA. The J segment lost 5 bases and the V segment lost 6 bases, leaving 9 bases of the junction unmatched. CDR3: CSVLRTGGTEAFF. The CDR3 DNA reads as TGCAGCGTACTTAGGACAGGAGGAACTGAAGCTTTCTTT.

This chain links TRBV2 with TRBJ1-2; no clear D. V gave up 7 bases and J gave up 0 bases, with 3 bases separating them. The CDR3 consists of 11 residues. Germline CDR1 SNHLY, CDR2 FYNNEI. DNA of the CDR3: TGTGCCAGCACAGCTAACTATGGCTACACCTTC. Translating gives CASTANYGYTF.

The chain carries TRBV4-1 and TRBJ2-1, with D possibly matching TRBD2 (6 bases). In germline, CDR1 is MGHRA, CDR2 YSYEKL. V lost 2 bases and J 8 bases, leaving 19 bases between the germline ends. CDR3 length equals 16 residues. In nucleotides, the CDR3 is TGCGCCAGCAGCCAACCAGAAGAGGGAAGGAGGGATGAGCAGTTCTTC. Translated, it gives CASSQPEEGRRDEQFF.

CDR3 in DNA: TGTGCCAGCAGTGGGACAGGGTATGGCTACACCTTC. Protein product: CASSGTGYGYTF. The genes are TRBV2 and TRBJ1-2; 8 bases are shared with TRBD1. The V segment lost 4 bases and the J segment 5 bases; nucleotides outside the gene matches: 0. Germline-derived CDR1 and CDR2 are SNHLY and FYNNEI. This CDR3 is built from 12 residues.

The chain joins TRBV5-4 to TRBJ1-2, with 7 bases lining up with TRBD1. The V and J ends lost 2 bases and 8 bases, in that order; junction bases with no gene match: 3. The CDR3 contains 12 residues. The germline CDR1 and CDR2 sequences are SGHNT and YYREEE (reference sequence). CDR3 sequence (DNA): TGTGCCAGCAGCTTTACAGGGGAAGGCTACACCTTC. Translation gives CASSFTGEGYTF. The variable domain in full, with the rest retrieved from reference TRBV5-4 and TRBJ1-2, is ETGVTQSPTHLIKTRGQQVTLRCSSQSGHNTVSWYQQALGQGPQFIFQYYREEENGRGNFPPRFSGLQFPNYSSELNVNALELDDSALYLCASSFTGEGYTFGSGTRLTVV.

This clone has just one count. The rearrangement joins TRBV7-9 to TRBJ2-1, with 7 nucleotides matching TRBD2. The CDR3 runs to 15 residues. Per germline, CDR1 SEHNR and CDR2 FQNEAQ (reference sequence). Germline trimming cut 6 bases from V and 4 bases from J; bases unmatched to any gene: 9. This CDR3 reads CASSTASGEYNEQFF. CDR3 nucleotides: TGTGCCAGCAGTACGGCCAGCGGGGAATACAATGAGCAGTTCTTC.

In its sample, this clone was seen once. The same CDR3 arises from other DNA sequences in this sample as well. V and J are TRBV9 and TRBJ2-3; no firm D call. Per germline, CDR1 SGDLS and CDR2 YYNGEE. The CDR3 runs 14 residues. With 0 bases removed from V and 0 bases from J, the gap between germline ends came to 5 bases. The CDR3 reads CASSVGGSTDTQYF. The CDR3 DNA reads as TGTGCCAGCAGCGTAGGAGGAAGCACAGATACGCAGTATTTT. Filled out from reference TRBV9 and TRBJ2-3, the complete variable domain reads DSGVTQTPKHLITATGQRVTLRCSPRSGDLSVYWYQQSLDQGLQFLIQYYNGEERAKGNILERFSAQQFPDLHSELNLSSLELGDSALYFCASSVGGSTDTQYFGPGTRLTVL.

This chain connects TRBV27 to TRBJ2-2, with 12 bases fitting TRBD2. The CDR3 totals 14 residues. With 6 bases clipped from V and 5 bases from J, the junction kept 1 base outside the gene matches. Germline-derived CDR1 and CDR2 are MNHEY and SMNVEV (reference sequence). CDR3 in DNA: TGTGCCAGCAGAGGACTAGCGGGGACCGGGGAGCTGTTTTTT. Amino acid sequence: CASRGLAGTGELFF.

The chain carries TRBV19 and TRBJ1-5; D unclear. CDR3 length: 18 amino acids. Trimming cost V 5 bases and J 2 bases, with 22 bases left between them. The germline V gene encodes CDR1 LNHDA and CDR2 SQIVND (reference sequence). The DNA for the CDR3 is TGTGCCAGTAGTTTTCATGTCTTAGCTAAGCCGGGCAATCAGCCCCAGCATTTT. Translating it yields CASSFHVLAKPGNQPQHF.

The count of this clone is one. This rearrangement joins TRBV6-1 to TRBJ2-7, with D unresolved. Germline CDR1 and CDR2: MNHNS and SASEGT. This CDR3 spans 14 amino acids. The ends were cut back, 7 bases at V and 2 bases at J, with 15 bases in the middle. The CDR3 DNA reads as TGTGCCAGCACGGTAGTAGCCTCTACCTACGAGCAGTACTTC. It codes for CASTVVASTYEQYF.